The 29 T cell receptor beta chains reported below all come from one sample, sequenced in a study of cytomegalovirus exposure and HLA in healthy donors. PCR employed 60 Vbeta and 13 Jbeta primers. Assay: immunoSEQ multiplex PCR; the TCRdb copy retains only in-frame clones and omits some. The sample has roughly 200,000 clones, 80% to 85% seen once. Sequenced material: PBMCs. The receptors were gathered from a woman in her thirties or forties in good health and CMV-seronegative.

The rearrangement uses TRBV7-8 and TRBJ2-7, with 10 bases matching TRBD1. This CDR3 has 15 residues. V lost 5 bases to trimming and J lost 7 bases; unmatched junction nucleotides: 11. Germline assignment: CDR1 SGHVS and CDR2 FQNEAQ. This CDR3 is CASSPGQGGPREQYF. CDR3 coding DNA: TGTGCCAGCAGCCCCGGACAGGGGGGGCCTAGGGAGCAGTACTTC.

The chain recombines TRBV28 with TRBJ2-5, with 8 nucleotides matching TRBD2. The ends lost 4 bases at V and 1 base at J; junction bases unmatched: 8. Germline V CDR1 and CDR2: MDHEN, SYDVKM. The CDR3 extends over 16 amino acids. The CDR3 is CASSSRASGLQETQYF. CDR3 DNA: TGTGCCAGCAGTTCTCGGGCTAGCGGGCTCCAAGAGACCCAGTACTTC.

This clone was recorded only once. The chain links TRBV14 to TRBJ1-5; perhaps TRBD1 as D (6 bases). Germline V CDR1 and CDR2: SGHDN, FVKESK. This CDR3 region has 13 residues. V was pared by 0 bases and J by 11 bases, with 11 bases between. The CDR3 DNA is TGTGCCAGCAGCCAAGATCTAAAGGGGGCCCAGCATTTT. Its protein product is CASSQDLKGAQHF.

The chain couples TRBV6-5 to TRBJ2-7, with a weak D call TRBD1 (5 bases). CDR1 is MNHEY, CDR2 SVGAGI, per germline. V lost 0 bases, J lost 0 bases, and 9 bases lay in between. The length of the CDR3 is 15 residues. CDR3 bases: TGTGCCAGCAGTTACTCGAGTCAGGGCTCCTACGAGCAGTACTTC. This sequence encodes CASSYSSQGSYEQYF.

The CDR3 protein is CAISGRTGGSSYEQYF. CDR3 sequence (DNA): TGTGCCATCAGTGGAAGGACAGGAGGAAGCTCCTACGAGCAGTACTTC. V usage is TRBV10-3 and J usage is TRBJ2-7, with 7 bases lining up with TRBD1. V shed 4 bases and J 0 bases; nucleotides not matched to a gene: 9. The CDR3 is made up of 16 amino acids. The germline CDR1 and CDR2 sequences are ENHRY and SYGVKD.

The chain joins TRBV6-5 to TRBJ1-2; possible D gene TRBD1, 5 bases. CDR3 length equals 15 residues. Per germline, CDR1 MNHEY and CDR2 SVGAGI. V was clipped by 2 bases and J by 5 bases, with 15 bases between them. The CDR3 DNA sequence: TGTGCCAGCAGTTACGAAGGTGACAGCCTTTATGGCTACACCTTC. Its protein product is CASSYEGDSLYGYTF.

The rearrangement joins TRBV5-5 to TRBJ2-7, with D unresolved. The V and J ends lost 3 bases and 6 bases respectively, with 7 bases between them. This CDR3 contains 11 residues. CDR1 SGHKS and CDR2 YYEKEE come from the germline V gene (reference sequence). The CDR3 loop is CASSYLSEQYF. CDR3 nucleotide sequence: TGTGCCAGCAGCTACCTATCCGAGCAGTACTTC.

The V gene is TRBV29-1, the J gene TRBJ1-2; a weak D match, TRBD1 (5 bases). This CDR3 spans 19 amino acids. With 0 bases removed from V and 4 bases from J, the gap between germline ends came to 27 bases. The V gene's germline CDR1 is SQVTM and CDR2 ANQGSEA. The CDR3 spells CSVEEYSGRDGPLGYGYTF. CDR3 bases: TGCAGCGTTGAAGAATATTCAGGGCGGGACGGACCTCTAGGCTATGGCTACACCTTC.

V gene TRBV7-6 combines with J gene TRBJ1-1; 9 bases map to TRBD1. Germline CDR1 is SGHVS and CDR2 is FNYEAQ. Unmatched junction bases numbered 8, after V lost 5 bases and J lost 4 bases. This CDR3 is 15 amino acids long. The CDR3: CASSPDRGRGTEAFF. The CDR3, as DNA: TGTGCCAGCAGCCCGGACAGGGGTAGGGGCACTGAAGCTTTCTTT.

The chain has TRBV2 and TRBJ1-5; TRBD1 is a possible D gene (6 bases). This CDR3 spans 16 amino acids. The V and J ends lost 3 bases and 0 bases respectively, with 12 bases between them. The germline V gene encodes CDR1 SNHLY and CDR2 FYNNEI. The CDR3 coding sequence is TGTGCCAGCAGTGACCAGGGGAAGAATAGCAATCAGCCCCAGCATTTT. This translates into CASSDQGKNSNQPQHF.

The V call is TRBV7-8, the J call TRBJ1-2; 9 bases align to TRBD1. J was trimmed by 5 bases and V by 3 bases; bases with no gene match: 7. CDR3 length: 15 residues. Germline V gene sequence: CDR1 SGHVS, CDR2 FQNEAQ. CDR3 loop: CASSFKRDRAYGYTF. The CDR3 bases are TGTGCCAGCAGCTTCAAACGGGACAGGGCTTATGGCTACACCTTC.

The V call is TRBV18, the J call TRBJ2-6, with a tentative D call TRBD2 (5 bases). The CDR3 loop spans 18 amino acids. V shed 2 bases and J shed 4 bases, with 18 bases lying between them. Germline CDR1 and CDR2: KGHSH and LQKENI. CDR3 residues: CASSPLRVEGSGANVLTF. Written as DNA, the CDR3 is TGTGCCAGCTCACCATTGAGGGTGGAAGGATCCGGGGCCAACGTCCTGACTTTC.

The chain carries TRBV5-1 and TRBJ1-4; a weak D match, TRBD1 (5 bases). CDR3 size: 15 residues. Germline V CDR1 and CDR2: SGHRS, YFSETQ. The V end was cut by 2 bases, the J end by 4 bases, with 12 bases between. CDR3 protein: CASSLSGRGNEKLFF. The CDR3 DNA sequence: TGCGCCAGCAGCTTATCAGGGCGGGGTAATGAAAAACTGTTTTTT. The entire variable domain, with the rest obtained from reference TRBV5-1 and TRBJ1-4, is as follows: KAGVTQTPRYLIKTRGQQVTLSCSPISGHRSVSWYQQTPGQGLQFLFEYFSETQRNKGNFPGRFSGRQFSNSRSEMNVSTLELGDSALYLCASSLSGRGNEKLFFGSGTQLSVL.

The rearrangement joins TRBV6-5 to TRBJ2-7; D perhaps matches TRBD1 (5 bases). CDR1 is MNHEY, CDR2 SVGAGI, per germline. The CDR3 length is 12 residues. The V end lost 6 bases, the J end lost 4 bases, and 10 bases lay between the germline ends. The CDR3, as DNA: TGTGCCAGCAGCCCTGACAGATACGAGCAGTACTTC. This sequence encodes CASSPDRYEQYF.

The chain has TRBV2 and TRBJ2-5; TRBD2 matches 9 bases. Trimming took 5 bases from V and 6 from J; bases not matched to a gene: 13. CDR1 is SNHLY and CDR2 is FYNNEI in the germline V gene. The CDR3 length is 16 residues. The chain's CDR3 is CASSRRVAGEGKTQYF. The CDR3 DNA sequence: TGTGCCAGCAGTCGCAGGGTAGCGGGGGAGGGGAAGACCCAGTACTTC.

The chain couples TRBV2 to TRBJ1-4; D not resolved. V gave up 4 bases and J gave up 0 bases, with 9 bases separating them. This CDR3 spans 15 amino acids. Germline-derived CDR1 and CDR2 are SNHLY and FYNNEI. CDR3 amino acids: CASSVNGATNEKLFF. The CDR3, as DNA: TGTGCCAGCAGTGTCAACGGTGCAACTAATGAAAAACTGTTTTTT.

The V gene is TRBV11-3, the J gene TRBJ2-2, with D unresolved. The CDR3 is 15 residues long. Trimming shortened V by 6 bases and J by 2 bases, and 13 bases separated the two germline ends. Looked up from germline, CDR1 is SGHNT and CDR2 is YENEEA. The CDR3 nucleotides read TGTGCCAGCAGTCGCACGACTGACAACACCGGGGAGCTGTTTTTT. This encodes CASSRTTDNTGELFF.

A remark on this clone: Other DNA sequences from this sample encode an identical CDR3 as well. V and J are TRBV2 and TRBJ2-2; 9 positions match TRBD2. V lost 3 bases and J lost 6; bases outside the gene matches: 5. The germline V gene has CDR1 SNHLY and CDR2 FYNNEI. The CDR3 consists of 15 residues. The CDR3 sequence: CASSDSGRGAGELFF. The CDR3 DNA follows: TGTGCCAGCAGTGATAGCGGGAGAGGAGCCGGGGAGCTGTTTTTT.

V is TRBV27 and J is TRBJ1-2, with 9 bases fitting TRBD1. The J segment lost 0 bases and the V segment lost 8 bases, leaving 7 bases of the junction unmatched. CDR3 length: 15 amino acids. Looked up from germline, CDR1 is MNHEY and CDR2 is SMNVEV (reference sequence). In DNA form, the CDR3 reads TGTGCCAGCCACACAGGGGGCACGACTAACTATGGCTACACCTTC. It codes for CASHTGGTTNYGYTF.

This chain connects TRBV21-1 to TRBJ1-2; the D call in the table, TRBD1, was not verified against the DNA. TRBV21-1 is flagged as a pseudogene. The CDR3 has 16 residues. DNA of the CDR3: TGTGCCAGCAGCAGAGATAAAGCACAGCCAGACTATGGCTACACCTTC. Protein: CASSRDKAQPDYGYTF.

The chain uses TRBV27 and TRBJ1-2, with 7 bases fitting TRBD1. The trim removed 3 bases at V and 6 bases at J, leaving 4 bases unmatched. The germline V gene has CDR1 MNHEY and CDR2 SMNVEV (reference sequence). The CDR3 has 13 residues. CDR3 in amino acids: CASSFEQGHGYTF. CDR3 in DNA: TGTGCCAGCAGTTTCGAACAGGGGCATGGCTACACCTTC.

The chain carries TRBV5-1 and TRBJ1-2; no definite D call. Germline V gene data show CDR1 as SGHRS and CDR2 as YFSETQ. The CDR3 extends over 16 amino acids. V was trimmed by 4 bases and J by 5 bases, leaving 21 bases between them. This CDR3 is CASSPGRGALSYGYTF. The CDR3 DNA reads TGCGCCAGCAGCCCAGGACGGGGAGCCCTTTCTTATGGCTACACCTTC.

V usage is TRBV2 and J usage is TRBJ2-3, with 12 bases lining up with TRBD2. Trimming cost V 3 bases and J 0 bases; bases outside gene matches: 7. The CDR3 loop spans 18 amino acids. CDR1 and CDR2 from the germline V gene are SNHLY and FYNNEI. For the CDR3, the DNA is TGTGCCAGCAGTGATTTGCTAGCGGGAGGGCCAAGCACAGATACGCAGTATTTT. As protein: CASSDLLAGGPSTDTQYF.

This clone has a handful of counts. The chain couples TRBV9 to TRBJ2-7; possibly TRBD2 for D (5 bases). The CDR3 loop spans 15 amino acids. The germline V and J ends were trimmed by 0 bases and 2 bases, with 12 bases remaining between them. From germline, CDR1 is SGDLS and CDR2 YYNGEE. CDR3 sequence reads: CASSVGLDGTYEQYF. In DNA, the CDR3 is TGTGCCAGCAGCGTAGGTCTGGACGGGACCTACGAGCAGTACTTC.

This clone was seen a handful of times. The gene calls are TRBV25-1 and TRBJ1-3; 8 bases align to TRBD1. J gave up 4 bases and V 4 bases, and 3 bases lay outside the gene matches. This CDR3 spans 14 amino acids. The germline V gene encodes CDR1 MGHDK and CDR2 SYGVNS. The DNA for the CDR3 is TGTGCCAGCAGTGGGGCAGGGGGCGGAAACACCATATATTTT. It yields the protein CASSGAGGGNTIYF.

The chain carries TRBV5-1 and TRBJ1-2; possibly TRBD1 for D (5 bases). CDR1 is SGHRS and CDR2 is YFSETQ in the germline V gene. The CDR3 has 14 amino acids. V dropped 7 bases and J dropped 7 bases, with 20 bases sitting between them. The CDR3 reads CASGEQEEVGGYTF. The CDR3 region has the DNA TGCGCCAGCGGAGAACAGGAAGAGGTCGGTGGCTACACCTTC.

J is TRBJ2-7 and V is TRBV10-2, with TRBD1 matching 7 bases. The germline V gene has CDR1 WSHSY and CDR2 SAAADI. Trimming at V came to 8 bases and at J to 3 bases, leaving 7 bases not matched to a gene. The CDR3 is 13 amino acids. The CDR3 DNA is TGCGCCAGCCAGGACAGGACGTACTACGAGCAGTACTTC. The encoded protein is CASQDRTYYEQYF.

The V gene is TRBV6-6, the J gene TRBJ2-7; 9 nucleotides agree with TRBD2. This CDR3 is built from 15 residues. Germline V gene data show CDR1 as MNHNY and CDR2 as SVGAGI (reference sequence). V lost 2 bases and J lost 3; bases outside the gene matches: 5. CDR3 residues: CASSYTPSGVYEQYF. CDR3 sequence (DNA): TGTGCCAGCAGTTACACCCCTAGCGGGGTCTACGAGCAGTACTTC.

V and J are TRBV19 and TRBJ1-2; TRBD1 matches at 7 bases. Losses at the gene ends were 4 bases for V and 5 bases for J; bases not matched to a gene: 7. Germline V lookup: CDR1 LNHDA, CDR2 SQIVND (reference sequence). The CDR3 has 14 residues. The CDR3 protein is CASSTDRAGYGYTF. In nucleotides, the CDR3 is TGTGCCAGTAGTACCGACAGGGCGGGATATGGCTACACCTTC.